This T cell receptor beta chain came from a study of shared clonotypes between healthy human individuals. Looking at the study overall: The donor group consisted of two women and a few men, aged 18 to 49.

Some clones are missing from TCRdb's copy, which holds only in-frame ones; the method was immunoSEQ multiplex PCR. This table holds about 1 million clones, about 70% found once. CDR3 length equals 13 residues. Germline CDR1 is MNHNY and CDR2 is SVGAGI (reference sequence). This receptor was taken from a man aged 18 to 30 in good health. The material sequenced was memory CD4+ T cells sorted from blood. The subset was: CD45RA-negative fraction. The V gene is TRBV6-6, the J gene TRBJ2-5, with a weak D call TRBD1 (6 bases). With the DNA end fitting TRBJ2-7 better, the J assignment may be wrong. DNA for the CDR3: TGTGCCAGCAGTCCCTTACAGGGTTACGAGCAGTACTTC. Translation gives CASSPLQGYEQYF.